The next 14 T cell receptor beta chains were all read from a single sample in a study of blood T cell repertoires in COVID-19 (dated by TCRdb to 2020 to 2021). The library was made by the immunoSEQ multiplex PCR assay. TCRdb's version of the immuneACCESS table is confined to in-frame rearrangements and falls short of the full clone set. An unresolved V gene accounts for under half of the shortfall where checked; the remainder is of unknown origin. The sample table lists hundreds of thousands of clones, roughly 86% of them with a count of one. The ten largest clones take up approximately 1.8% of the sample. The sample comprised PBMCs or T cells enriched from blood (not recorded which). Every receptor here comes from a man between 35 and 55 years old in a cohort exposed to, infected with or recovered from COVID-19 (not recorded which).

The chain employs TRBV7-2 and TRBJ2-1; TRBD2 matches 9 bases. V lost 1 base to trimming and J lost 2 bases; unmatched junction nucleotides: 6. Germline V gene sequence: CDR1 SGHTA, CDR2 FQGNSA. The CDR3 is made up of 17 amino acids. The CDR3, as DNA: TGTGCCAGCAGCTTAGTGGCTAGCGGGACCCCCTACAATGAGCAGTTCTTC. It codes for CASSLVASGTPYNEQFF.

This sequence joins TRBV19 and TRBJ2-7; 8 nucleotides line up with TRBD2. Germline trimming cut 4 bases from V and 4 bases from J; bases unmatched to any gene: 12. The CDR3 is 16 amino acids. CDR1 and CDR2 from the germline V gene are LNHDA and SQIVND (reference sequence). CDR3 sequence reads: CASSRIVGRASYEQYF. CDR3 DNA sequence: TGTGCCAGTAGTAGAATAGTCGGGAGGGCCTCTTACGAGCAGTACTTC.

This chain connects TRBV3-1 (or the pseudogene TRBV3-2) to TRBJ2-5, with 7 bases lining up with TRBD2. This CDR3 has 16 amino acids. The junction had 8 bases not matched to a gene; V was cut back by 0 bases and J by 4 bases. Germline V lookup: CDR1 LGHDT, CDR2 YNNKEL (reference sequence). The CDR3 nucleotides read TGTGCCAGCAGCCAAGACCTCGGACTAGTCGGAGAGACCCAGTACTTC. The encoded protein is CASSQDLGLVGETQYF.

The chain uses TRBV5-1 and TRBJ2-7; TRBD2 aligns across 8 bases. The ends lost 2 bases at V and 0 bases at J; junction bases unmatched: 7. Germline V gene lookup returns CDR1 SGHRS and CDR2 YFSETQ. The CDR3 loop spans 16 amino acids. CDR3 DNA: TGCGCCAGCAGCTTTAATAGCGGGACCATCTCCTACGAGCAGTACTTC. The encoded protein is CASSFNSGTISYEQYF. Complete variable domain (other parts from reference TRBV5-1 and TRBJ2-7): KAGVTQTPRYLIKTRGQQVTLSCSPISGHRSVSWYQQTPGQGLQFLFEYFSETQRNKGNFPGRFSGRQFSNSRSEMNVSTLELGDSALYLCASSFNSGTISYEQYFGPGTRLTVT.

This rearrangement joins TRBV14 to TRBJ1-1; D uncertain. The CDR3 spans 13 residues. Trimming took 2 bases from V and 4 from J, leaving 8 bases between them. Germline CDR1 reads SGHDN; CDR2 reads FVKESK. CDR3 sequence (DNA): TGTGCCAGCAGCCAACAGGTTTTCACTGAAGCTTTCTTT. Its translation: CASSQQVFTEAFF.

The chain employs TRBV19 and TRBJ1-5; possibly TRBD1 for D (6 bases). The germline V gene has CDR1 LNHDA and CDR2 SQIVND (reference sequence). The V end was cut by 7 bases, the J end by 3 bases, with 10 bases between. This CDR3 is built from 13 residues. Here the CDR3 reads CASNGQINQPQHF. The CDR3 DNA reads as TGTGCCAGTAACGGACAGATCAATCAGCCCCAGCATTTT. The entire variable domain, with the rest obtained from reference TRBV19 and TRBJ1-5, is as follows: DGGITQSPKYLFRKEGQNVTLSCEQNLNHDAMYWYRQDPGQGLRLIYYSQIVNDFQKGDIAEGYSVSREKKESFPLTVTSAQKNPTAFYLCASNGQINQPQHFGDGTRLSIL.

The chain joins TRBV5-1 to TRBJ1-4; weak D call: TRBD1 (6 bases). The CDR3 runs 15 residues. Germline-derived CDR1 and CDR2 are SGHRS and YFSETQ. Trimming took off 6 bases at V and 9 bases at J, with 21 bases between the two ends. CDR3: CASTPGGDQGQKLFF. CDR3 DNA sequence: TGCGCCAGCACCCCCGGGGGGGATCAGGGGCAAAAACTGTTTTTT.

Points on this clone: Other DNA sequences in this specimen translate into the identical CDR3. This chain links TRBV18 with TRBJ1-1; 7 bases are a match to TRBD1. The CDR3 consists of 14 residues. Trimming removed 3 bases from V and 5 bases from J; junction bases left unmatched: 6. Germline loops: CDR1 KGHSH, CDR2 LQKENI. Here the CDR3 DNA reads TGTGCCAGCTCACCGCCACAGGGGAATACTGAAGCTTTCTTT. It codes for CASSPPQGNTEAFF. Full variable domain (outside the CDR3, taken from reference TRBV18 and TRBJ1-1): NAGVMQNPRHLVRRRGQEARLRCSPMKGHSHVYWYRQLPEEGLKFMVYLQKENIIDESGMPKERFSAEFPKEGPSILRIQQVVRGDSAAYFCASSPPQGNTEAFFGQGTRLTVV.

The chain couples TRBV7-2 to TRBJ2-2, with TRBD2 matching over 7 bases. Germline CDR1 SGHTA, CDR2 FQGNSA. The CDR3 covers 16 residues. Unmatched junction bases numbered 12, after V lost 4 bases and J lost 7 bases. CDR3 DNA sequence: TGTGCCAGCAGCTCACTTCTAGCGGACTACTACGGGGAGCTGTTTTTT. This translates into CASSSLLADYYGELFF. Using reference TRBV7-2 and TRBJ2-2 for the parts outside the CDR3, the full variable domain is GAGVSQSPSNKVTEKGKDVELRCDPISGHTALYWYRQSLGQGLEFLIYFQGNSAPDKSGLPSDRFSAERTGGSVSTLTIQRTQQEDSAVYLCASSSLLADYYGELFFGEGSRLTVL.

The chain employs TRBV5-5 and TRBJ1-3; 9 positions agree with TRBD1. Per germline, CDR1 SGHKS and CDR2 YYEKEE (reference sequence). CDR3 length: 16 amino acids. The V gene end was trimmed by 1 base and the J gene end by 4 bases; junction bases not matched to a gene: 6. The CDR3 is CASSLRDREGGNTIYF. CDR3 bases: TGTGCCAGCAGCTTGAGGGACAGGGAGGGCGGAAACACCATATATTTT. Supplemented by reference TRBV5-5 and TRBJ1-3, the full variable domain reads DAGVTQSPTHLIKTRGQQVTLRCSPISGHKSVSWYQQVLGQGPQFIFQYYEKEERGRGNFPDRFSARQFPNYSSELNVNALLLGDSALYLCASSLRDREGGNTIYFGEGSWLTVV.

The CDR3 nucleotides read TGCGCCAGCAGCAAAGGGGGAGAGACCCAGTACTTC. Encoded protein: CASSKGGETQYF. The chain employs TRBV5-1 and TRBJ2-5; D might be TRBD1 (6 bases). The germline V gene has CDR1 SGHRS and CDR2 YFSETQ. V was pared by 4 bases and J by 4 bases, with 8 bases between. The CDR3 contains 12 residues.

This chain joins TRBV5-1 and TRBJ2-7; D possibly corresponds to TRBD1 (6 bases). The V gene's germline CDR1 is SGHRS and CDR2 YFSETQ. The CDR3 has 16 amino acids. V dropped 4 bases and J dropped 2 bases, with 19 bases sitting between them. The CDR3 DNA reads as TGCGCCAGCAGCCTCCGGGACACCAACCCTCCCTACGAGCAGTACTTC. Its protein product is CASSLRDTNPPYEQYF. The variable domain in full, completed from reference TRBV5-1 and TRBJ2-7, reads KAGVTQTPRYLIKTRGQQVTLSCSPISGHRSVSWYQQTPGQGLQFLFEYFSETQRNKGNFPGRFSGRQFSNSRSEMNVSTLELGDSALYLCASSLRDTNPPYEQYFGPGTRLTVT.

The CDR3 is CASSLLWGEGYEQYF. The CDR3 region has the DNA TGTGCCAGCAGTCTCCTATGGGGAGAGGGCTACGAGCAGTACTTC. This chain uses TRBV6-2 or TRBV6-3 with TRBJ2-7; D perhaps matches TRBD2 (5 bases). Deletions cut 5 bases from V and 3 bases from J, with 17 bases between. The germline gives CDR1 MNHEY, CDR2 SVGEGT. The CDR3 length is 15 residues.

The chain joins TRBV29-1 to TRBJ1-1, with a possible D match to TRBD1 (5 bases). Trimming removed 6 bases at V and 0 bases at J, with 11 bases between. CDR3 length: 13 residues. Germline assignment: CDR1 SQVTM and CDR2 ANQGSEA. The CDR3 loop is CSVRSGMNTEAFF. Written as DNA, the CDR3 is TGCAGCGTACGATCAGGGATGAACACTGAAGCTTTCTTT. Full variable domain (remainder filled in from reference TRBV29-1 and TRBJ1-1): SAVISQKPSRDICQRGTSLTIQCQVDSQVTMMFWYRQQPGQSLTLIATANQGSEATYESGFVIDKFPISRPNLTFSTLTVSNMSPEDSSIYLCSVRSGMNTEAFFGQGTRLTVV.